The 25 T cell receptor beta chains in this list originate from one sample, sequenced in a study of blood T cells in healthy people across ages. Combining a sample-barcoded 5' primer with a J-beta primer mix, a second PCR ran for roughly 6 to 11 cycles. TCRdb re-called the 5' RACE reads with MiXCR, one entry per CDR3 protein. There are around 690,000 distinct CDR3 sequences in the sample; under 70% occur only once, and approximately 37% lies in the top ten. The sequenced sample consisted of blood. These receptors were taken from a man aged 55 to 69 in good health.

V and J are TRBV12-3 or TRBV12-4 and TRBJ2-5, with 8 bases aligning to TRBD2. The CDR3 length is 14 residues. The ends lost 0 bases at V and 11 bases at J; junction bases unmatched: 8. CDR3 in DNA: TGTGCCAGCAGTTTAGCGCTGCGGGAGGTTGAGCAGTACTTC. Translation: CASSLALREVEQYF.

The J gene is TRBJ2-1, the V gene TRBV4-1; the D is unclear. Germline CDR1 is MGHRA and CDR2 is YSYEKL. The V end lost 3 bases, the J end lost 0 bases, and 12 bases lay between the germline ends. This CDR3 spans 16 amino acids. CDR3 in DNA: TGCGCCAGCAGCCACCCCCCCGCTAGCTCCTACAATGAGCAGTTCTTC. Translation: CASSHPPASSYNEQFF.

CDR3 loop: CASRTGQRTMETQYF. The CDR3 DNA sequence: TGTGCCAGCAGAACAGGACAGCGGACGATGGAGACCCAGTACTTC. This chain connects TRBV12-3 or TRBV12-4 to TRBJ2-5; D might be TRBD1 (6 bases). Trimming removed 6 bases at V and 5 bases at J, with 19 bases between. This CDR3 comprises 15 residues.

The J gene is TRBJ2-5, the V gene TRBV12-3 or TRBV12-4, with D perhaps matching TRBD1 or TRBD2 (5 bases each). Trimming removed 8 bases from V and 2 bases from J, with 12 bases in between. This CDR3 is 13 amino acids long. The CDR3: CASGGRSQETQYF. Here the CDR3 DNA reads TGTGCCAGCGGGGGAAGGAGTCAAGAGACCCAGTACTTC.

This clonotype appeared a few times. The chain employs TRBV5-1 and TRBJ2-1; D ambiguous. CDR1 is SGHRS and CDR2 is YFSETQ in the germline V gene. The CDR3 covers 14 residues. Trimming cost V 4 bases and J 7 bases, with 15 bases left between them. The CDR3 is CASSQTPGVNEQFF. DNA of the CDR3: TGCGCCAGCAGCCAAACCCCAGGCGTAAATGAGCAGTTCTTC.

J is TRBJ2-1 and V is TRBV20-1; tentative D call: TRBD2 (6 bases). The length of the CDR3 is 16 residues. V was pared by 1 base and J by 3 bases, with 16 bases between. Germline V gene data show CDR1 as DFQATT and CDR2 as SNEGSKA (reference sequence). The CDR3 DNA is TGCAGTGCTAGAGGCCGGGACTCGAGGGACTACAATGAGCAGTTCTTC. This codes for CSARGRDSRDYNEQFF.

The rearrangement links TRBV11-2 to TRBJ2-1; 14 positions agree with TRBD2. Trimming cost V 4 bases and J 6 bases; bases outside gene matches: 2. Germline V gene data show CDR1 as SGHAT and CDR2 as FQNNGV. This CDR3 has 15 amino acids. DNA for the CDR3: TGTGCCAGCAGCTGGACTAGCGGGGGGATCAATGAGCAGTTCTTC. Translating it yields CASSWTSGGINEQFF.

The V and J genes are TRBV20-1 and TRBJ2-1, with 7 positions matching TRBD1. The CDR3 has 15 residues. Germline CDR1 reads DFQATT; CDR2 reads SNEGSKA (reference sequence). The V and J ends lost 0 bases and 8 bases, in that order; junction bases with no gene match: 10. Written as DNA, the CDR3 is TGCAGTGCTAGAGAGGGAACAGGGGTAGGGTATGAGCAGTTCTTC. This gives the protein CSAREGTGVGYEQFF.

The gene calls are TRBV5-1 and TRBJ2-3; TRBD2 aligns across 9 bases. After removal of 3 bases from V and 1 base from J, the junction contained 3 bases not matched to a gene. Germline CDR1 and CDR2: SGHRS and YFSETQ. There are 15 residues in the CDR3. This CDR3 is CASSSPSGGTDTQYF. CDR3 sequence (DNA): TGCGCCAGCAGCTCCCCTAGCGGGGGCACAGATACGCAGTATTTT.

This chain links TRBV4-2 with TRBJ2-7; 10 nucleotides align to TRBD2. CDR1 is LGHNA, CDR2 YNFKEQ, per germline. After removal of 0 bases from V and 7 bases from J, the junction contained 9 bases not matched to a gene. The CDR3 consists of 16 residues. The CDR3 DNA sequence: TGTGCCAGCAGCCAAGATCCTAGCGGGGGTTACAATGAGCAGTACTTC. It codes for CASSQDPSGGYNEQYF.

The chain couples TRBV12-3 or TRBV12-4 to TRBJ1-2; D is uncertain. The CDR3 spans 13 residues. The V end lost 3 bases, the J end lost 4 bases, and 9 bases lay between the germline ends. CDR3 sequence reads: CASSFGRSYGYTF. Here the CDR3 DNA reads TGTGCCAGCAGTTTCGGGCGGAGCTATGGCTACACCTTC.

This sequence joins TRBV28 and TRBJ1-1, with 7 bases fitting TRBD1. Germline lookup yields CDR1 MDHEN and CDR2 SYDVKM. After removal of 10 bases from V and 0 bases from J, the junction contained 11 bases not matched to a gene. CDR3 size: 15 residues. The CDR3 region has the DNA TGTGCCACCGGGATACAGGGGCCCATGAACACTGAAGCTTTCTTT. Its translation: CATGIQGPMNTEAFF. Together with reference TRBV28 and TRBJ1-1, the CDR3 gives the full variable domain: DVKVTQSSRYLVKRTGEKVFLECVQDMDHENMFWYRQDPGLGLRLIYFSYDVKMKEKGDIPEGYSVSREKKERFSLILESASTNQTSMYLCATGIQGPMNTEAFFGQGTRLTVV.

CDR3 protein: CSARGSDFSGNTIYF. In DNA, the CDR3 is TGCAGTGCTAGAGGATCGGACTTCTCTGGAAACACCATATATTTT. The rearrangement uses TRBV20-1 and TRBJ1-3, with D unclear. The V gene lost 1 base and the J gene lost 0 bases, with 10 bases spanning the gap. Germline lookup yields CDR1 DFQATT and CDR2 SNEGSKA (reference sequence). There are 15 residues in the CDR3.

This clonotype was found once. This chain links TRBV20-1 with TRBJ2-3; perhaps TRBD1 as D (5 bases). Germline CDR1 reads DFQATT; CDR2 reads SNEGSKA (reference sequence). Trimming pared 6 bases from V and 3 bases from J, leaving 16 bases between. This CDR3 spans 14 amino acids. This chain's CDR3 is CSATGRIRTDTQYF. The CDR3 nucleotides are TGCAGTGCCACAGGACGGATTAGAACAGATACGCAGTATTTT.

The CDR3 DNA reads TGTGCCAGCAGCACCCGGGGGGGCTCCTACAATGAGCAGTTCTTC. Protein sequence: CASSTRGGSYNEQFF. The rearrangement links TRBV7-2 to TRBJ2-1; 8 bases are a match to TRBD2. The V gene's germline CDR1 is SGHTA and CDR2 FQGNSA. V was pared by 5 bases and J by 0 bases, with 3 bases of the junction left unmatched. The CDR3 contains 15 residues.

The V and J genes are TRBV7-9 and TRBJ2-3, with 9 bases that match TRBD1. Germline V gene data show CDR1 as SEHNR and CDR2 as FQNEAQ (reference sequence). The CDR3 runs to 18 residues. V was clipped by 3 bases and J by 6 bases; unmatched bases: 16. CDR3 sequence: CASSFPPGQGGSADTQYF. CDR3 in DNA: TGTGCCAGCAGCTTCCCTCCGGGACAGGGAGGATCTGCGGATACGCAGTATTTT.

V and J are TRBV20-1 and TRBJ2-1; D is possibly TRBD2 (6 bases). The better agreement between TRBJ2-7 and the DNA end casts doubt on the J call. CDR3 size: 14 residues. Germline V gene lookup returns CDR1 DFQATT and CDR2 SNEGSKA (reference sequence). In DNA, the CDR3 is TGCAGTGCTAGTGCGGGGAGCTCCTACAATGAGCAGTACTTC. Amino acids: CSASAGSSYNEQYF.

This clonotype has a single count. The chain employs TRBV2 and TRBJ2-3; no definite D call. Trimming removed 5 bases from V and 3 bases from J, with 15 bases in between. The germline V gene encodes CDR1 SNHLY and CDR2 FYNNEI. The CDR3 is 15 residues long. This chain's CDR3 is CASSFEARGTDTQYF. The CDR3 DNA follows: TGTGCCAGCAGTTTCGAGGCGCGTGGAACAGATACGCAGTATTTT.

V gene TRBV5-1 combines with J gene TRBJ2-6, with D perhaps TRBD2 (5 bases). The CDR3 length is 17 residues. V lost 2 bases to trimming and J lost 2 bases, with 14 bases between them. Germline loops: CDR1 SGHRS, CDR2 YFSETQ. The CDR3 reads CASSFGPPEAGANVLTF. CDR3 DNA: TGCGCCAGCAGCTTTGGACCCCCGGAGGCTGGGGCCAACGTCCTGACTTTC.

Many counts were recorded for this clonotype. V gene TRBV5-1 combines with J gene TRBJ2-3, with D perhaps matching TRBD2 (6 bases). V was trimmed by 7 bases and J by 2 bases, leaving 17 bases between them. Looked up from germline, CDR1 is SGHRS and CDR2 is YFSETQ. This CDR3 region has 15 residues. The CDR3 region is CASSEAGSSTDTQYF. CDR3 nucleotides: TGCGCCAGCTCTGAGGCGGGAAGTTCCACAGATACGCAGTATTTT.

This clonotype was seen only a few times. This chain connects TRBV6-1 to TRBJ1-2, with TRBD1 matching over 7 bases. This CDR3 comprises 13 residues. Germline loops: CDR1 MNHNS, CDR2 SASEGT. Trimming at V came to 4 bases and at J to 8 bases, leaving 7 bases not matched to a gene. DNA of the CDR3: TGTGCCAGCAGTGGAGACAGGGTTGGGGGCTACACCTTC. Its protein is CASSGDRVGGYTF.

The V gene is TRBV12-3 or TRBV12-4, the J gene TRBJ1-2, with D hard to call. The V and J ends lost 9 bases and 9 bases respectively, with 17 bases between them. This CDR3 comprises 12 residues. The CDR3 DNA sequence: TGTGCCAGTTCTGCCGGTCCGGAGCGCTACACCTTC. This gives the protein CASSAGPERYTF.

The sample holds a few counts of this clonotype. The chain uses TRBV20-1 and TRBJ1-2, with TRBD1 matching 7 bases. Germline assignment: CDR1 DFQATT and CDR2 SNEGSKA (reference sequence). Unmatched junction bases numbered 6, after V lost 6 bases and J lost 2 bases. This CDR3 spans 13 amino acids. CDR3: CSALETGNYGYTF. In DNA, the CDR3 is TGCAGTGCCCTAGAGACAGGGAACTATGGCTACACCTTC.

The J gene is TRBJ2-3, the V gene TRBV5-1, with D tentatively TRBD2 (6 bases). This CDR3 spans 16 amino acids. V lost 3 bases to trimming and J lost 2 bases, with 16 bases between them. The germline gives CDR1 SGHRS, CDR2 YFSETQ. The CDR3 DNA reads TGCGCCAGCAGCTCCCTCGCACGGGGGAACACAGATACGCAGTATTTT. Translation gives CASSSLARGNTDTQYF.

The J gene is TRBJ2-7, the V gene TRBV5-1, with D possibly TRBD2 on 6 matching bases. CDR3 length: 14 amino acids. V was cut by 4 bases and J by 3 bases, with 14 bases left in between. The V gene's germline CDR1 is SGHRS and CDR2 YFSETQ. The CDR3 DNA reads as TGCGCCAGCAGCCTCCAGGAGGGGAGCTACGAGCAGTACTTC. Translated, it gives CASSLQEGSYEQYF.